This T cell receptor (beta chain) comes out of a study of shared clonotypes between healthy human individuals. Notes on the study in general: For sorted subsets, rarefaction showed incomplete sequencing despite large depth. With few donors, the genetic and exposure-history diversity represented was limited.

Worth noting for this clone: The target antigen is unknown.

As defined, naive CD8 cells were CD45RO-negative and positively selected for CCR7, with terminally differentiated effector memory CD45RA+ cells excluded. Those who donated were healthy HIV-negative adults, with no recent acute infections or vaccinations reported. Method: immunoSEQ multiplex PCR; TCRdb's copy keeps in-frame clones and lacks some. This table has 1.5 million to 2.5 million clones, over 85% appearing once. The sequenced material came from naive CD8+ T cells sorted from blood. The TCR originated in a man in his late teens or twenties in good health.

CDR3 bases: TGTGCCAGCAAGCGGTTCCAGGTAGAAGAGACCCAGTACTTC. Translating it yields CASKRFQVEETQYF. The rearrangement links TRBV6-5 to TRBJ2-5; D may be TRBD2 (5 bases). CDR3 size: 14 residues. Germline V gene lookup returns CDR1 MNHEY and CDR2 SVGAGI. V lost 7 bases and J lost 3, with 15 bases in between.